This passage covers 26 T cell receptor beta chains from one sample sequenced in a study of OX40 agonist ivuxolimab in advanced cancers. Only in-frame clones appear in the TCRdb table, and some are missing; sequencing was by immunoSEQ multiplex PCR. This table holds 40,000 to 55,000 clones, about 90% found once. This specimen consisted of CD4+ or CD8+ T cells sorted from blood, obtained in a trial of the OX40 agonist ivuxolimab. The receptors here all came from an adult with an advanced solid tumor such as melanoma, head and neck, liver or kidney cancer.

The chain links TRBV27 to TRBJ1-1, with D possibly matching TRBD1 (5 bases). Trimming removed 7 bases at V and 10 bases at J, with 22 bases between. Per germline, CDR1 MNHEY and CDR2 SMNVEV (reference sequence). There are 14 residues in the CDR3. The CDR3 DNA sequence: TGTGCCAGCAAAGGGACCTCCCCACCGTCGAGAGCTTTCTTT. Its protein product is CASKGTSPPSRAFF.

This clone was recorded once. The rearrangement joins TRBV18 to TRBJ1-5, with TRBD1 as a possible D gene (6 bases). The germline CDR1 and CDR2 sequences are KGHSH and LQKENI. V was trimmed by 4 bases and J by 5 bases, leaving 9 bases between them. The length of the CDR3 is 13 residues. CDR3 DNA sequence: TGTGCCAGCTCACGGACAGTAGATCAGCCCCAGCATTTT. Translated, it gives CASSRTVDQPQHF.

The chain carries TRBV11-2 and TRBJ2-5, with 12 bases aligning to TRBD2. This CDR3 has 15 residues. Germline V lookup: CDR1 SGHAT, CDR2 FQNNGV. V was clipped by 5 bases and J by 4 bases; unmatched bases: 5. CDR3 sequence: CASSPLAGGRETQYF. The CDR3 bases are TGTGCCAGCAGCCCCCTAGCGGGGGGGCGAGAGACCCAGTACTTC.

V and J are TRBV18 and TRBJ2-5, with a weak D call TRBD2 (6 bases). V lost 3 bases and J lost 4, with 15 bases in between. Germline V lookup: CDR1 KGHSH, CDR2 LQKENI. CDR3 size: 15 residues. For the CDR3, the DNA is TGTGCCAGCTCACCCTTTACTAGCAGCGCAGAGACCCAGTACTTC. Amino acids: CASSPFTSSAETQYF.

This clone was observed a single time. This chain uses TRBV5-1 with TRBJ1-5, with 8 bases matching TRBD1. The germline CDR1 and CDR2 sequences are SGHRS and YFSETQ. V shed 2 bases, J shed 6 bases, and the junction held 4 bases outside the gene matches. The CDR3 has 14 residues. The CDR3 bases are TGCGCCAGCAGCTTTCAGGGGGCATCTCAGCCCCAGCATTTT. Its translation is CASSFQGASQPQHF.

This clone was seen once. The chain couples TRBV5-1 to TRBJ1-2, with D uncertain. V dropped 0 bases and J dropped 4 bases, with 4 bases sitting between them. Per the germline V gene, CDR1 is SGHRS and CDR2 is YFSETQ. The CDR3 contains 12 residues. CDR3 DNA sequence: TGCGCCAGCAGCTTGGAAAGCTATGGCTACACCTTC. It yields the protein CASSLESYGYTF.

The chain recombines TRBV6-1 with TRBJ2-1; possibly TRBD1 or TRBD2 for D (5 bases each). CDR3 length: 13 amino acids. V lost 7 bases and J lost 4, with 11 bases in between. The germline V gene has CDR1 MNHNS and CDR2 SASEGT. The CDR3 here is CASKRGGYNEQFF. The CDR3, as DNA: TGTGCCAGCAAACGGGGCGGTTACAATGAGCAGTTCTTC.

This sequence joins TRBV6-1 and TRBJ2-4; 15 bases line up with TRBD2. The J segment lost 8 bases and the V segment lost 6 bases, leaving 5 bases of the junction unmatched. This CDR3 comprises 15 residues. Germline loops: CDR1 MNHNS, CDR2 SASEGT. As DNA, the CDR3 is TGTGCCAGCAGAGGACTAGCGGGGGGGCTGGACATTCAGTACTTC. Translating it yields CASRGLAGGLDIQYF.

The chain has TRBV6-5 and TRBJ1-5; 7 bases fit TRBD1. The germline V gene has CDR1 MNHEY and CDR2 SVGAGI. The CDR3 contains 13 residues. The V and J ends lost 10 bases and 6 bases, in that order; junction bases with no gene match: 9. The CDR3 bases are TGTGCCATGTGTCACAGGGGTGGTCAGCCCCAGCATTTT. Translating gives CAMCHRGGQPQHF.

This chain connects TRBV7-8 to TRBJ2-3; D might be TRBD1 (6 bases). The V gene's germline CDR1 is SGHVS and CDR2 FQNEAQ. CDR3 size: 17 residues. The germline V and J ends were trimmed by 2 bases and 0 bases, with 15 bases remaining between them. CDR3 loop: CASSLRGTPRSTDTQYF. The CDR3 DNA sequence: TGTGCCAGCAGCTTAAGGGGGACACCTCGCAGCACAGATACGCAGTATTTT.

The J gene is TRBJ2-7, the V gene TRBV10-2; 7 nucleotides align to TRBD1. The CDR3 loop spans 14 amino acids. Losses at the gene ends were 6 bases for V and 2 bases for J; bases not matched to a gene: 7. In germline, CDR1 is WSHSY, CDR2 SAAADI. CDR3 DNA: TGCGCCAGCAGAAACCAACAGGGGCCCTACGAGCAGTACTTC. Translating gives CASRNQQGPYEQYF.

This clone was detected only once. This rearrangement joins TRBV9 to TRBJ2-2, with 7 bases lining up with TRBD1. The CDR3 is made up of 15 amino acids. Germline V gene lookup returns CDR1 SGDLS and CDR2 YYNGEE. V was clipped by 3 bases and J by 4 bases; unmatched bases: 6. The CDR3 sequence: CASSGRQGTTGELFF. CDR3 DNA sequence: TGTGCCAGCAGCGGAAGACAGGGAACCACCGGGGAGCTGTTTTTT. The full variable domain, in which reference TRBV9 and TRBJ2-2 provide the parts outside the CDR3, is DSGVTQTPKHLITATGQRVTLRCSPRSGDLSVYWYQQSLDQGLQFLIQYYNGEERAKGNILERFSAQQFPDLHSELNLSSLELGDSALYFCASSGRQGTTGELFFGEGSRLTVL.

The chain couples TRBV6-1 to TRBJ2-7, with no clear D. Trimming shortened V by 6 bases and J by 0 bases, and 15 bases separated the two germline ends. The germline gives CDR1 MNHNS, CDR2 SASEGT. The CDR3 is 15 amino acids. This CDR3 is CASRQAGANSYEQYF. The DNA for the CDR3 is TGTGCCAGCAGGCAGGCAGGCGCTAACTCCTACGAGCAGTACTTC.

This clone was detected only a few times. The V gene is TRBV5-1, the J gene TRBJ2-1; 7 bases line up with TRBD2. Germline V gives CDR1 SGHRS, CDR2 YFSETQ. V gave up 3 bases and J gave up 5 bases; unmatched junction bases: 14. This CDR3 is built from 17 residues. The CDR3 region has the DNA TGCGCCAGCAGCTCAGCTACCCCCGGGACTAACGACAATGAGCAGTTCTTC. This translates into CASSSATPGTNDNEQFF.

This clone showed up just once. CDR3 residues: CASIWDRGNYEQYF. In nucleotides, the CDR3 is TGTGCCAGCATCTGGGACAGGGGGAACTACGAGCAGTACTTC. This chain joins TRBV2 and TRBJ2-7; TRBD1 agrees at 11 bases. This CDR3 spans 14 amino acids. CDR1 and CDR2 (germline): SNHLY, FYNNEI. The V and J ends lost 7 bases and 3 bases, in that order; junction bases with no gene match: 5.

The CDR3 DNA reads TGTGCCTGGAGTGGACAGGGGGCAACTAATGAAAAACTGTTTTTT. It is translated as CAWSGQGATNEKLFF. The gene calls are TRBV30 and TRBJ1-4, with 9 bases lining up with TRBD1. Germline CDR1 reads GTSNPN; CDR2 reads SVGIG (reference sequence). The CDR3 sequence is 15 residues long. Unmatched junction bases numbered 0, after V lost 1 base and J lost 0 bases.

The rearrangement joins TRBV5-1 to TRBJ2-5; D may be TRBD1 or TRBD2 (5 bases each). The CDR3 extends over 13 amino acids. Trimming removed 4 bases at V and 2 bases at J, with 9 bases between. CDR1 is SGHRS, CDR2 YFSETQ, per germline. CDR3 protein: CASSPGPQETQYF. The CDR3 nucleotides are TGCGCCAGCAGCCCGGGACCACAAGAGACCCAGTACTTC.

The chain joins TRBV27 to TRBJ1-6; the D is unclear. The V gene's germline CDR1 is MNHEY and CDR2 SMNVEV (reference sequence). The CDR3 is made up of 12 amino acids. V was pared by 4 bases and J by 9 bases, with 7 bases between. The CDR3 bases are TGTGCCAGCAGTTCCCGGGTTTCACCCCTCCACTTT. Residues: CASSSRVSPLHF.

The rearrangement links TRBV6-1 to TRBJ1-5; D gene ambiguous. From germline, CDR1 is MNHNS and CDR2 SASEGT. V shed 2 bases and J shed 0 bases, with 5 bases lying between them. This CDR3 region has 14 residues. As DNA, the CDR3 is TGTGCCAGCAGTGAAAGGGTTAGCAATCAGCCCCAGCATTTT. Translated: CASSERVSNQPQHF.

This chain connects TRBV18 to TRBJ1-6, with a possible D match to TRBD1 (6 bases). V was pared by 5 bases and J by 5 bases, with 16 bases between. This CDR3 comprises 16 residues. CDR1 KGHSH and CDR2 LQKENI come from the germline V gene. CDR3 DNA: TGTGCCAGCTCATCTAGACAGGAAATAGATAATTCACCCCTCCACTTT. Translating gives CASSSRQEIDNSPLHF.

The chain is built from TRBV6-5 and TRBJ1-2; 7 nucleotides align to TRBD1. The CDR3 is made up of 15 amino acids. The V and J ends lost 6 bases and 4 bases, in that order; junction bases with no gene match: 11. The germline gives CDR1 MNHEY, CDR2 SVGAGI. The CDR3 region is CASSNPSSGGYGYTF. For the CDR3, the DNA is TGTGCCAGCAGCAACCCCTCCTCAGGGGGCTATGGCTACACCTTC.

This chain joins TRBV11-2 and TRBJ1-1, with D possibly TRBD1 on 6 matching bases. The CDR3 sequence is 14 residues long. Germline V gene sequence: CDR1 SGHAT, CDR2 FQNNGV. Between the trimmed V and J ends, which lost 1 base and 6 bases, there was a span of 12 bases. This CDR3 is CASSLVQGLAEAFF. The CDR3 DNA is TGTGCCAGCAGCTTAGTGCAGGGGTTAGCTGAAGCTTTCTTT.

This chain joins TRBV11-3 and TRBJ2-1, with a tentative D call TRBD2 (6 bases). Per the germline V gene, CDR1 is SGHNT and CDR2 is YENEEA. V lost 5 bases and J lost 7, with 9 bases in between. The CDR3 is 12 residues long. The CDR3 spells CASSTTRNEQFF. CDR3 bases: TGTGCCAGCAGCACGACTAGGAATGAGCAGTTCTTC.

The chain recombines TRBV7-8 with TRBJ2-2, with 12 bases aligning to TRBD2. CDR3 length: 17 residues. V lost 2 bases and J lost 6; bases outside the gene matches: 7. Germline CDR1 reads SGHVS; CDR2 reads FQNEAQ. The CDR3 loop is CASSLLAGGPSAGELFF. In DNA form, the CDR3 reads TGTGCCAGCAGCTTACTAGCGGGGGGGCCCTCCGCCGGGGAGCTGTTTTTT.

The V call is TRBV9, the J call TRBJ1-2; 8 positions agree with TRBD1. With V trimmed by 2 bases and J by 6 bases, 6 bases remained unmatched. In germline, CDR1 is SGDLS, CDR2 YYNGEE. The CDR3 is made up of 14 amino acids. The CDR3 sequence is CASSVTGGSDGYTF. In DNA, the CDR3 is TGTGCCAGCAGCGTTACAGGGGGGTCCGATGGCTACACCTTC.

V gene TRBV6-1 combines with J gene TRBJ2-3; D possibly corresponds to TRBD1 (5 bases). With 1 base removed from V and 4 bases from J, the gap between germline ends came to 12 bases. Germline CDR1 is MNHNS and CDR2 is SASEGT. The length of the CDR3 is 15 residues. The CDR3 protein is CASSEGTLRPDTQYF. CDR3 DNA: TGTGCCAGCAGTGAAGGGACACTCCGGCCAGATACGCAGTATTTT.